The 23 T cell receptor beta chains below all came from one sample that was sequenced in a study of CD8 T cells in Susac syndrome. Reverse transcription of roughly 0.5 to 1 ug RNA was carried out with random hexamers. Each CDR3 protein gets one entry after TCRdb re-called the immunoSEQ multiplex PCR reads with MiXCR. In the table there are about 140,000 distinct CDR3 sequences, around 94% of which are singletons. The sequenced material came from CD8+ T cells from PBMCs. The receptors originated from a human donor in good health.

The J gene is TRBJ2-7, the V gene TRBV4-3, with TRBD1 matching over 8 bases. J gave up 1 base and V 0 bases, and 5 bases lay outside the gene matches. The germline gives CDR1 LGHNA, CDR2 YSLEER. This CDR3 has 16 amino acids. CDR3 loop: CASSQEWTGRSYEQYF. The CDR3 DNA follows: TGCGCCAGCAGCCAAGAGTGGACAGGGCGGTCCTACGAGCAGTACTTC.

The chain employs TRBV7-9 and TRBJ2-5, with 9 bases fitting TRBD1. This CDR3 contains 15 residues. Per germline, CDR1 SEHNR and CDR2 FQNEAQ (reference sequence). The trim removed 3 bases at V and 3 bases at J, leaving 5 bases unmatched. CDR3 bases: TGTGCCAGCAGCTTTGGACAGGGGCTCGAAGAGACCCAGTACTTC. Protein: CASSFGQGLEETQYF.

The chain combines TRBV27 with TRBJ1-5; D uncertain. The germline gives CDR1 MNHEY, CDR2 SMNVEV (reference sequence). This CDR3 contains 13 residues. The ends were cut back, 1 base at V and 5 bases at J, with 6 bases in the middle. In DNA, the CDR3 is TGTGCCAGCAGTTTATTCCCGGATCAGCCCCAGCATTTT. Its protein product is CASSLFPDQPQHF.

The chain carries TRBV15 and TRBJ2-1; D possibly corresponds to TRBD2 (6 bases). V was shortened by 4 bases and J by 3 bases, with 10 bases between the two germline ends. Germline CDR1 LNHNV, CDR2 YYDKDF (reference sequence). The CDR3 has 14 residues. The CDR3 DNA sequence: TGTGCCACCAGCATAGTGGGAGGCTACAATGAGCAGTTCTTC. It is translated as CATSIVGGYNEQFF.

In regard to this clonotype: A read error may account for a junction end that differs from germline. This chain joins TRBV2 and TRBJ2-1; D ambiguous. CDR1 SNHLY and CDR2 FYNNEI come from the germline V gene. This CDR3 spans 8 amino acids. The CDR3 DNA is TGTGCCGCCAATGGGCAGTTCTTC. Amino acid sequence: CAANGQFF.

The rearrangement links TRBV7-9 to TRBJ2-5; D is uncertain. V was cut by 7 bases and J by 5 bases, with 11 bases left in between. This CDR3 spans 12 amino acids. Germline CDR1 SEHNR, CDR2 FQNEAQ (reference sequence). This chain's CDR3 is CASMGFVETQYF. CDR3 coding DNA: TGTGCCAGCATGGGATTTGTGGAGACCCAGTACTTC.

This CDR3 is CASSGKGAYNEQFF. CDR3 nucleotide sequence: TGTGCCAGCAGCGGCAAGGGTGCCTACAATGAGCAGTTCTTC. V gene TRBV5-6 combines with J gene TRBJ2-1; the D is unclear. Germline CDR1 and CDR2: SGHDT and YYEEEE. The CDR3 has 14 residues. With 4 bases removed from V and 2 bases from J, the gap between germline ends came to 10 bases.

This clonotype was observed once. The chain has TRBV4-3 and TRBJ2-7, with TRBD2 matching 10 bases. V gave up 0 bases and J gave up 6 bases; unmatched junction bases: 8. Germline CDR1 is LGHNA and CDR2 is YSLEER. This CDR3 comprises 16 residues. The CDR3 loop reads CASSQESRLAGVEQYF. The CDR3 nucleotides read TGCGCCAGCAGCCAAGAAAGTCGTCTAGCGGGAGTCGAGCAGTACTTC.

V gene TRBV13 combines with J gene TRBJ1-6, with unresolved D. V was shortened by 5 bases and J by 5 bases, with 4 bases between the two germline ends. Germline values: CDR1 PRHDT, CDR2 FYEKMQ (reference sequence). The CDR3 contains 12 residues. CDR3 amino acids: CASSGDNSPLHF. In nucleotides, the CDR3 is TGTGCCAGCAGCGGGGATAATTCACCCCTCCACTTT.

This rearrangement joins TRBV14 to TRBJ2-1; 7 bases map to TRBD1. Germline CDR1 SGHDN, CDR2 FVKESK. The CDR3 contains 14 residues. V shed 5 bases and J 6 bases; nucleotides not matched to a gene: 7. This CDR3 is CASSFGQAANEQFF. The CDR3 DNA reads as TGTGCCAGCAGCTTTGGACAGGCGGCCAATGAGCAGTTCTTC.

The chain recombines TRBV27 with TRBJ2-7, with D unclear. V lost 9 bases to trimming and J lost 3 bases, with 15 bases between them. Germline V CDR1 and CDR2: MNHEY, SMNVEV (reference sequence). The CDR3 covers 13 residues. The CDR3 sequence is CASSPRTGYEQYF. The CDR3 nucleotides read TGTGCCAGTAGCCCGCGGACGGGCTACGAGCAGTACTTC.

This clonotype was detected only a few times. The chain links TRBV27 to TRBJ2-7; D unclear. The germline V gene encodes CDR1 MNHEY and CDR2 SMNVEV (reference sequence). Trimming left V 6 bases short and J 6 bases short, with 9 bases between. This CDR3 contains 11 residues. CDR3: CASSLGVEQYF. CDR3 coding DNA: TGTGCCAGCAGCTTAGGAGTCGAGCAGTACTTC.

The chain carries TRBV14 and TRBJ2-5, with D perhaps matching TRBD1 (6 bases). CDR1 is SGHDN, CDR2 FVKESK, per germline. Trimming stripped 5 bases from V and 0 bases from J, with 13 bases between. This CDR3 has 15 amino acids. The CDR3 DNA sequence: TGTGCCAGCAGCGTAAAGGGGGAGTACCAAGAGACCCAGTACTTC. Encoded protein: CASSVKGEYQETQYF.

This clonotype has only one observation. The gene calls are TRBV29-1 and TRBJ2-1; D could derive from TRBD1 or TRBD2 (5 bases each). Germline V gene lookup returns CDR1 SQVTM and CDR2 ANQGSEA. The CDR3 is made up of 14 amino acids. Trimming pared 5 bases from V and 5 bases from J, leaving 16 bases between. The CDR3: CSVRRDPGDNEQFF. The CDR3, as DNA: TGCAGCGTTCGAAGGGACCCCGGAGACAATGAGCAGTTCTTC.

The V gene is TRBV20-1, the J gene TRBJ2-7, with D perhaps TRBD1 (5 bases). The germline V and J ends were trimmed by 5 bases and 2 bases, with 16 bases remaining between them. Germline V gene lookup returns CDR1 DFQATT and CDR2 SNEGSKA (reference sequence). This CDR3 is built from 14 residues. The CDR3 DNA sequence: TGCAGTGCTTCCATTCTGGACATACCCTACGAGCAGTACTTC. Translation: CSASILDIPYEQYF.

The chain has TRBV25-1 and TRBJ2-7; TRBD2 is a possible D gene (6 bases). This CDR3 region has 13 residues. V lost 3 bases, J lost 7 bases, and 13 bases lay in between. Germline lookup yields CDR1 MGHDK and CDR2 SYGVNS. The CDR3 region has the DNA TGTGCCAGCAGTGACCGGGGGAAGGGGGAGCAGTACTTC. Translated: CASSDRGKGEQYF.

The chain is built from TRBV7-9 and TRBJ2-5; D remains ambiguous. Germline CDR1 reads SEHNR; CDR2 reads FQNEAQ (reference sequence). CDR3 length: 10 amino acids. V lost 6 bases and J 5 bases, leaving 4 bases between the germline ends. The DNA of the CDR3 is TGTGCCAGCAGTTCTGAGACCCAGTACTTC. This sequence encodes CASSSETQYF.

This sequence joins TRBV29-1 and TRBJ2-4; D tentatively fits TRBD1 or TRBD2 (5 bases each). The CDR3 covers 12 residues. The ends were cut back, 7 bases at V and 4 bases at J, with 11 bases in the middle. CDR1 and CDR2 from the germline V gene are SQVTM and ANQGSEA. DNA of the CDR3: TGCAGCGGTCGGGACGGTAAAAACATTCAGTACTTC. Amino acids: CSGRDGKNIQYF.

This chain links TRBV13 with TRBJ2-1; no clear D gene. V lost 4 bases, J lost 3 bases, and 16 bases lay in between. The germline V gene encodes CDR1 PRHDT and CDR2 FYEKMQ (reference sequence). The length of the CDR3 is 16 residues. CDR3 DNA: TGTGCCAGCAGCTCAGGACGGCTCTCCCTCTACAATGAGCAGTTCTTC. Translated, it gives CASSSGRLSLYNEQFF. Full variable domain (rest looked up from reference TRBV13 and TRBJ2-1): AAGVIQSPRHLIKEKRETATLKCYPIPRHDTVYWYQQGPGQDPQFLISFYEKMQSDKGSIPDRFSAQQFSDYHSELNMSSLELGDSALYFCASSSGRLSLYNEQFFGPGTRLTVL.

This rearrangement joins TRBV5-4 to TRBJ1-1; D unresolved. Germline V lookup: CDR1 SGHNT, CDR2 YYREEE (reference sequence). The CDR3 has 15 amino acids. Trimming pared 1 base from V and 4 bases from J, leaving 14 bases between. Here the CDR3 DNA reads TGTGCCAGCAGCTTGTTCCCCTCCCTTACCACTGAAGCTTTCTTT. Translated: CASSLFPSLTTEAFF.

Here the CDR3 reads CAWVPPLGEGDYGYTF. CDR3 coding DNA: TGTGCCTGGGTACCTCCATTGGGCGAGGGAGACTATGGCTACACCTTC. V gene TRBV30 combines with J gene TRBJ1-2, with no clear D. Germline V gene lookup returns CDR1 GTSNPN and CDR2 SVGIG (reference sequence). This CDR3 comprises 16 residues. The germline V and J ends were trimmed by 5 bases and 3 bases, with 22 bases remaining between them. Full variable domain (remainder filled in from reference TRBV30 and TRBJ1-2): SQTIHQWPATLVQPVGSPLSLECTVEGTSNPNLYWYRQAAGRGLQLLFYSVGIGQISSEVPQNLSASRPQDRQFILSSKKLLLSDSGFYLCAWVPPLGEGDYGYTFGSGTRLTVV.

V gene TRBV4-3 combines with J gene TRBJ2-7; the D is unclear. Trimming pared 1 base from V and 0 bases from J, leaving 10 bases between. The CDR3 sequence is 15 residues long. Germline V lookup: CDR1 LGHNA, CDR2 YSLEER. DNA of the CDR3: TGCGCCAGCAGCCAAGGCACGGAAAGCTCCTACGAGCAGTACTTC. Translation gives CASSQGTESSYEQYF.

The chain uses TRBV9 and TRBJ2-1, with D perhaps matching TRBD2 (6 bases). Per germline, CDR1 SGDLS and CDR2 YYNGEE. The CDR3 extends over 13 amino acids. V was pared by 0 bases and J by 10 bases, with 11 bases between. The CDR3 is CASSVATEGEQFF. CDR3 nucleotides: TGTGCCAGCAGCGTAGCTACGGAGGGGGAGCAGTTCTTC. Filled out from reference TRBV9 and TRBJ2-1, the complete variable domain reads DSGVTQTPKHLITATGQRVTLRCSPRSGDLSVYWYQQSLDQGLQFLIQYYNGEERAKGNILERFSAQQFPDLHSELNLSSLELGDSALYFCASSVATEGEQFFGPGTRLTVL.